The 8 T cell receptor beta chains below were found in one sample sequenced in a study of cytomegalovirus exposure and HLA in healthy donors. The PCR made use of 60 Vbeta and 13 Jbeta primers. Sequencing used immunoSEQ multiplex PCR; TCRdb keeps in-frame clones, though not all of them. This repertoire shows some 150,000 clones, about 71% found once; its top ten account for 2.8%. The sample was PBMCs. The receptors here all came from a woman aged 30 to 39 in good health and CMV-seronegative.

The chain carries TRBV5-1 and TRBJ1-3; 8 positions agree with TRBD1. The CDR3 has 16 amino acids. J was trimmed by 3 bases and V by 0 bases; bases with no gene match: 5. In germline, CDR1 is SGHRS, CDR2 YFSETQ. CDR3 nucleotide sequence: TGCGCCAGCAGCTTGGGTCCAGGGGGCTTTGGAAACACCATATATTTT. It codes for CASSLGPGGFGNTIYF. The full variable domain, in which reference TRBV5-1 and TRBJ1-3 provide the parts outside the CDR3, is KAGVTQTPRYLIKTRGQQVTLSCSPISGHRSVSWYQQTPGQGLQFLFEYFSETQRNKGNFPGRFSGRQFSNSRSEMNVSTLELGDSALYLCASSLGPGGFGNTIYFGEGSWLTVV.

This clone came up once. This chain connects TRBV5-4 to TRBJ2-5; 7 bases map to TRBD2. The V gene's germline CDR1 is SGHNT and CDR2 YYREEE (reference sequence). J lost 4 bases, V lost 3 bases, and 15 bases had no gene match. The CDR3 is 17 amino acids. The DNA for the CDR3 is TGTGCCAGCAGCTCGGCCGGAACAGCGGGACGAAGAGAGACCCAGTACTTC. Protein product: CASSSAGTAGRRETQYF.

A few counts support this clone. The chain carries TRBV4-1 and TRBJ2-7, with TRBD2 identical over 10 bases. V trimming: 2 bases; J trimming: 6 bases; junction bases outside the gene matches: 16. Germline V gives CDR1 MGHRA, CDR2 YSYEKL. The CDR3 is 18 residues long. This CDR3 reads CASSQHGRVSGGAAEQYF. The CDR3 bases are TGCGCCAGCAGCCAACATGGGAGGGTAAGCGGGGGGGCCGCCGAGCAGTACTTC.

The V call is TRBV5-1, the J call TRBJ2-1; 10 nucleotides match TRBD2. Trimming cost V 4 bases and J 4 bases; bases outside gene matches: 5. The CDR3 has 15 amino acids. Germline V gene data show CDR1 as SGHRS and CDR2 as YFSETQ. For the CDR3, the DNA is TGCGCCAGCAGCCAAGGACTAGCGGATTACAATGAGCAGTTCTTC. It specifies CASSQGLADYNEQFF.

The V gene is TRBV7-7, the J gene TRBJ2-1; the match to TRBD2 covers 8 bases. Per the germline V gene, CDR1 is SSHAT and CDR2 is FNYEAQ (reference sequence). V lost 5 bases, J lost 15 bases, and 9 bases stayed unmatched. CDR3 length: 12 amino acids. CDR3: CASSREGGVRFF. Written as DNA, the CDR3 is TGTGCCAGCAGCCGGGAGGGGGGGGTAAGGTTCTTC.

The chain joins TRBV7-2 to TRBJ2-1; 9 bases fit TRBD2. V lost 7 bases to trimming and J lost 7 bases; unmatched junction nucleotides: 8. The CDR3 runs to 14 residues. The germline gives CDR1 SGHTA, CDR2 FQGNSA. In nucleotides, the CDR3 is TGTGCCAGCACTAGCGGGACCAAAGGGAATGAGCAGTTCTTC. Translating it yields CASTSGTKGNEQFF.

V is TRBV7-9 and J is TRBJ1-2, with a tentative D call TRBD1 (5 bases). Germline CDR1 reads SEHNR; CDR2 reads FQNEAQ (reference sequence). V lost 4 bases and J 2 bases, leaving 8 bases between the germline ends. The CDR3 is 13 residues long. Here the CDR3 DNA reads TGTGCCAGCAGCTCACAGGTGAACTATGGCTACACCTTC. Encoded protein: CASSSQVNYGYTF.

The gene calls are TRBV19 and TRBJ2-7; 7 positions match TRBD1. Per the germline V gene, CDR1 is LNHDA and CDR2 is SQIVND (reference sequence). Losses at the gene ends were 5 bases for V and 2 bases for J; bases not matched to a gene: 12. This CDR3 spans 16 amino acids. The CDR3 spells CASSPGQTGFPYEQYF. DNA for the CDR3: TGTGCCAGTAGTCCCGGACAGACAGGGTTCCCCTACGAGCAGTACTTC.